In its sample, the clone carrying this TCR beta chain was seen a few times. 5'RACE with 10-nucleotide random UMIs produced the cDNA. TCRdb used MiXCR to reprocess the 5' RACE reads, holding one entry per CDR3 protein. Of roughly 80,000 distinct CDR3 sequences in the sample, 5% to 6% are singletons; the top ten hold 7.9%. The CDR3 sequence is 16 residues long. The V and J ends lost 4 bases and 5 bases respectively, with 20 bases between them. The record originates from a study of neurological immune-mediated disorders. The time point: longitudinal time-point 2. The V gene is TRBV12-3 or TRBV12-4, the J gene TRBJ1-2; D gene unclear. Sequenced sample: PBMCs. This sequence was found in an older woman with multiple sclerosis. The CDR3, as DNA: TGTGCCAGCAGTTACCGTACGGGTCGGATTTCGTATGGCTACACCTTC. Translating it yields CASSYRTGRISYGYTF.